Listed below are T cell receptor beta chains from one sample, sequenced in a study of T cell repertoires in cytomegalovirus infection. TCRdb re-analysed the reads in MiXCR, keeping a single row per CDR3 protein. The sample yields 40,000 to 60,000 distinct CDR3 sequences, 20% to 25% seen once. Their recognized antigens are unknown. The specimen was CD8+ T cells from cultured PBMCs, collected from culture after CMV antigen stimulation. The receptors shown here come from a human donor in good health (CMV status not recorded). Some clones in this sample may be carry-over from other donors' samples. The CDR3 runs from the conserved cysteine through the conserved F or W. D genes are given only for firm matches. Clone size, where shown, is once, few, many, or a class for clones that have expanded.

few,TRBV7-9,TRBJ2-5,NA,15,CASSVTVEGQETQYF,TGTGCCAGCAGCGTAACGGTCGAGGGTCAAGAGACCCAGTACTTC
few,TRBV14,TRBJ1-5,NA,13,CASSQAGHQPQHF,TGTGCCAGCAGCCAAGCCGGACATCAGCCCCAGCATTTT
many,TRBV7-6,TRBJ1-5,TRBD1,13,CASSSDRNQPQHF,TGTGCCAGCAGCTCGGACAGGAATCAGCCCCAGCATTTT
NA,TRBV11-2,TRBJ2-1,TRBD2,14,CASSPREGYNEQFF,TGTGCCAGCAGCCCCCGGGAGGGATACAATGAGCAGTTCTTC
few,TRBV28,TRBJ1-2,NA,12,CASRWRGHGYTF,TGTGCCAGCAGGTGGAGGGGACACGGCTACACCTTC
NA,TRBV24-1,TRBJ2-1,TRBD2,20,CATSDLSPTSGSFSYNEQFF,TGTGCCACCAGTGATCTTTCCCCCACTAGCGGGTCCTTTTCCTACAATGAGCAGTTCTTC
NA,TRBV7-3,TRBJ2-5,NA,17,CASRPGRKLHRQETQYF,TGTGCCAGCAGACCCGGACGGAAATTACACCGCCAAGAGACCCAGTACTTC
few,TRBV19,TRBJ2-5,TRBD2,16,CASSTLAGVSQETQYF,TGTGCCAGTAGTACCCTAGCGGGGGTTTCCCAAGAGACCCAGTACTTC
few,TRBV27,TRBJ2-7,TRBD2,14,CASSLGGVRGEQYF,TGTGCCAGCAGTTTAGGGGGGGTGAGGGGCGAGCAGTACTTC
NA,TRBV7-6,TRBJ2-3,NA,13,CASSPGITDTQYF,TGTGCCAGCAGCCCAGGTATCACAGATACGCAGTATTTT
NA,TRBV27,TRBJ2-1,NA,18,CASTTSDGRREGYNEQFF,TGTGCCAGCACCACATCGGATGGGCGGAGAGAGGGCTACAATGAGCAGTTCTTC